Detailed here is one T cell receptor (beta chain). The entry originates in a study of PD-L1 blockade in urothelial cancer. Overall study context: The researchers analyzed blood 3 weeks (second dose) and 6 weeks after treatment start. When blood samples were assessed, the median T cell count was around 150,000.

Time point denoted: pretreatment peripheral blood. There were between 1 and 8 samples from each patient, taken pretreatment and on-treatment. PCRs were each spiked with synthetic TCR analog templates. TCRdb's copy holds only in-frame clones and misses some; the assay was immunoSEQ multiplex PCR. The data contain about 95,000 clones, around 91% of them singletons. This specimen consisted of PBMCs, obtained around atezolizumab (anti-PD-L1) treatment. This TCR was sampled from a man aged 55 to 70 with urothelial cancer.

CDR3 residues: CASSKDPGQGKDNSPLHF. CDR3 bases: TGTGCCAGCAGCAAAGACCCGGGACAGGGGAAGGATAATTCACCCCTCCACTTT. The chain links TRBV21-1 to TRBJ1-6; TRBD1 is the table's D call, not checked against the DNA. TRBV21-1 counts as a pseudogene. The CDR3 runs 18 residues.